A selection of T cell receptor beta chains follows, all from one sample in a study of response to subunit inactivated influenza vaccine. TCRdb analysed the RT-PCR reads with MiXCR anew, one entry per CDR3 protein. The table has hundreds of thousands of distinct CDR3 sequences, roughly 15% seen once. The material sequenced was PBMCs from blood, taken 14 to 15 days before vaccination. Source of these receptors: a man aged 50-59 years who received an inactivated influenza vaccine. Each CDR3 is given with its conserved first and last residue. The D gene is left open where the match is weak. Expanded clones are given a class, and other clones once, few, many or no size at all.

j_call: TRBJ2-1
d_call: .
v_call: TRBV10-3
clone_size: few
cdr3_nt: TGTGCCATCAGCACCCCGGCCCAGCAACAATATGAGCAGTTCTTC
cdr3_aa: CAISTPAQQQYEQFF

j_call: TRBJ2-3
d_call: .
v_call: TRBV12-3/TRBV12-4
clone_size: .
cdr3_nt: TGTGCCAGCAGAGAGAGGGGACTGGACACAGATACGCAGTATTTT
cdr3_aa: CASRERGLDTDTQYF

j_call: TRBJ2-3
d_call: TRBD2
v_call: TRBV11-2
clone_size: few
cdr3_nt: TGTGCCAGCAGCTTAGGTGCGCTAGCGGGAGTTCCTAGCACAGATACGCAGTATTTT
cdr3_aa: CASSLGALAGVPSTDTQYF

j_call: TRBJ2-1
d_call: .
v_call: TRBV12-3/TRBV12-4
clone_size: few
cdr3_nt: TGTGCCAGCAGTTTTGCAGCCTACAATGAGCAGTTCTTC
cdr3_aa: CASSFAAYNEQFF

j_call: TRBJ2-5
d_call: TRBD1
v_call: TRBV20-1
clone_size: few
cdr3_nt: TGCAGTGCTAGAGATGGGGACAGCCACCAAGAGACCCAGTACTTC
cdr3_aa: CSARDGDSHQETQYF

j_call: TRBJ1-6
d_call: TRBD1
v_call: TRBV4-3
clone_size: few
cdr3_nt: TGCGCCAGCAGCCAAGAAGGACAGGGGGTTAGTTCACCCCTCCACTTT
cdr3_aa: CASSQEGQGVSSPLHF

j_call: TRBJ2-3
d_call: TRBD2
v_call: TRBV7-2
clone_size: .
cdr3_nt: TGTGCCAGCAGCCAGACCGGGACTAGCGGGAGGTCAGATACGCAGTATTTT
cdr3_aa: CASSQTGTSGRSDTQYF

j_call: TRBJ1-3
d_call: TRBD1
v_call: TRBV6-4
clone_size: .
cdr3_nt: TGTGCCAGACTAGCATCGGGACAGTTTGGAAACACCATATATTTT
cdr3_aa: CARLASGQFGNTIYF

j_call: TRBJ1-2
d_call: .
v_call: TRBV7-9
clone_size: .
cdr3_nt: TGTGCCAGCAGCCGGACGCAGGAACAATATGGCTACACCTTC
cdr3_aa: CASSRTQEQYGYTF

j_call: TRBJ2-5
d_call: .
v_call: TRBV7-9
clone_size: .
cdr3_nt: TGTGCCAGCAGCTTAGTCACAGCAGGAGAGACCCAGTACTTC
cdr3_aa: CASSLVTAGETQYF

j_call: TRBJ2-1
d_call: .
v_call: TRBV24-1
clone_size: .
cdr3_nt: TGTGCCACCAGTGATTTAGGCAGGGGAAGCCTCAGCAATGAGCAGTTCTTC
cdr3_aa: CATSDLGRGSLSNEQFF

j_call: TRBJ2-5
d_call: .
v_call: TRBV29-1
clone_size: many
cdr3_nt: TGCAGCGTTTGGGGGAGAAGGGAGACCCAGTACTTC
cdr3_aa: CSVWGRRETQYF

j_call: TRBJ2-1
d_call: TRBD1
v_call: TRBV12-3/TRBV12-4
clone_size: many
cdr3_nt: TGTGCCAGCAGTTTAGGCAGGGGGCGCGAAACCCACGAGCAGTTCTTC
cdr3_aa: CASSLGRGRETHEQFF

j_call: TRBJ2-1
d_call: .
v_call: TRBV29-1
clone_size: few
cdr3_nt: TGCAGCGTTGCAACCCGGGACTCCTACAATGAGCAGTTCTTC
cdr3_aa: CSVATRDSYNEQFF

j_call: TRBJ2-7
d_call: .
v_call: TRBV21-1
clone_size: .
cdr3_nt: TGTGCCAGCACCGCCACTACAGGGGGGCTCTCCTACGAGCAGTACTTC
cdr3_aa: CASTATTGGLSYEQYF

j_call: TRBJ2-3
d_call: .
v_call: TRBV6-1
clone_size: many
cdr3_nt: TGTGCCAGCATCCGAGACAGAGGCACAGATACGCAGTATTTT
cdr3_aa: CASIRDRGTDTQYF

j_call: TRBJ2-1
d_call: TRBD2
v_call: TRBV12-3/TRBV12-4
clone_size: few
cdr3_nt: TGTGCCAGCAGTTTTGTGGCGGGAGGCAATAATGAGCAGTTCTTC
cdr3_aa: CASSFVAGGNNEQFF

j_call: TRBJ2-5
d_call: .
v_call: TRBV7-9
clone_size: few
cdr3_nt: TGTGCCAGCAGCTTCGGGGTCTTCGAGACCCAGTACTTC
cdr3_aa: CASSFGVFETQYF

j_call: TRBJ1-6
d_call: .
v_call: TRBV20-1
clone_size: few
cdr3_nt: TGCAGTGCTAGCGTCGGATCCTCCCCAAAGAATAATTCACCCCTCCACTTT
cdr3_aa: CSASVGSSPKNNSPLHF

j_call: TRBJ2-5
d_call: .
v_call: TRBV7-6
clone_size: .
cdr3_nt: TGTGCCAGCAGTCAAAGGGAGGAGACCCAGTACTTC
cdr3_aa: CASSQREETQYF

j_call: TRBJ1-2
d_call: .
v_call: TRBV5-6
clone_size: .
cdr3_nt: TGTGCCAGCAGCTTGGCACAGACAATTAATAACTATGGCTACACCTTC
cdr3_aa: CASSLAQTINNYGYTF

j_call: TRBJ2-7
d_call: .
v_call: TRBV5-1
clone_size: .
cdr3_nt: TGCGCCAGCAGCTTGGCTGCCAGGGGTCACTACGAGCAGTACTTC
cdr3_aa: CASSLAARGHYEQYF

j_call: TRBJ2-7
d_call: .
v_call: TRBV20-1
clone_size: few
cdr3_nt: TGCAGTGCCGAGGGGTTTAATCGGGACGAGCAGTACTTC
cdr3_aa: CSAEGFNRDEQYF